Listed here are 20 T cell receptor beta chains from one sample, sequenced in a study of blood T cell repertoires in COVID-19. Generated by immunoSEQ multiplex PCR, the TCRdb table keeps only in-frame clones and is missing some. The table lists 100,000 to 150,000 clones, around three quarters of them singletons, with approximately 2.1% in the top ten. Sequenced input: peripheral blood. All receptors derive from a woman between 65 and 79 years old with acute or convalescent COVID-19.

CDR3 sequence reads: CASSPMFGQGVSEKLFF. The CDR3 region has the DNA TGTGCCAGCTCACCTATGTTTGGACAGGGAGTGAGTGAAAAACTGTTTTTT. V gene TRBV18 combines with J gene TRBJ1-4; 8 bases match TRBD1. The V gene end was trimmed by 3 bases and the J gene end by 7 bases; junction bases not matched to a gene: 13. Germline loops: CDR1 KGHSH, CDR2 LQKENI. The CDR3 consists of 17 residues.

The V and J genes are TRBV10-3 and TRBJ2-3; 10 bases agree with TRBD2. V was clipped by 4 bases and J by 9 bases; unmatched bases: 10. CDR1 and CDR2 (germline): ENHRY, SYGVKD. The CDR3 has 15 residues. The CDR3, as DNA: TGTGCCATCAGTGCAACAAGCGGGGGGGCTTTAACGCAGTATTTT. Its translation is CAISATSGGALTQYF.

The J gene is TRBJ2-2, the V gene TRBV3-1 (or the pseudogene TRBV3-2); 8 nucleotides match TRBD2. Unmatched junction bases numbered 9, after V lost 7 bases and J lost 2 bases. This CDR3 has 16 amino acids. Germline V gene data show CDR1 as LGHDT and CDR2 as YNNKEL (reference sequence). As DNA, the CDR3 is TGTGCCAGCACGGCCCGGGGGGGCACAAACACCGGGGAGCTGTTTTTT. Protein sequence: CASTARGGTNTGELFF.

The chain combines TRBV19 with TRBJ1-2; D might be TRBD1 (6 bases). V was clipped by 7 bases and J by 6 bases, with 12 bases between them. This CDR3 is 12 amino acids long. From germline, CDR1 is LNHDA and CDR2 SQIVND (reference sequence). CDR3 bases: TGTGCCAGTAAGCAGGGGTTGGATGGCTACACCTTC. The encoded protein is CASKQGLDGYTF.

This chain joins TRBV4-3 and TRBJ2-7; 7 bases are shared with TRBD1. The CDR3 has 17 residues. Per germline, CDR1 LGHNA and CDR2 YSLEER. V lost 1 base and J lost 5; bases outside the gene matches: 14. CDR3 sequence (DNA): TGCGCCAGCAGCCAAGGAAGGATTAACAGGGGAACGGACGAGCAGTACTTC. Its translation is CASSQGRINRGTDEQYF.

This chain joins TRBV18 and TRBJ2-7; tentatively, D is TRBD2 (6 bases). The CDR3 contains 14 residues. V lost 1 base and J 2 bases, leaving 9 bases between the germline ends. Germline lookup yields CDR1 KGHSH and CDR2 LQKENI. For the CDR3, the DNA is TGTGCCAGCTCACCACGGGACTCTGCCTACGAGCAGTACTTC. Protein sequence: CASSPRDSAYEQYF.

V and J are TRBV5-4 and TRBJ2-5, with D perhaps matching TRBD2 (5 bases). This CDR3 region has 14 residues. CDR1 and CDR2 from the germline V gene are SGHNT and YYREEE (reference sequence). V lost 3 bases to trimming and J lost 3 bases, with 12 bases between them. The CDR3 is CASSSDGREETQYF. DNA of the CDR3: TGTGCCAGCAGCTCGGACGGGCGGGAAGAGACCCAGTACTTC.

The chain is built from TRBV7-3 and TRBJ1-1; 7 bases map to TRBD1. CDR3 length: 15 amino acids. Unmatched junction bases numbered 7, after V lost 5 bases and J lost 1 base. The germline V gene encodes CDR1 SGHTA and CDR2 FQGTGA. The CDR3 loop reads CASSKNRGGNTEAFF. The DNA of the CDR3 is TGTGCCAGCAGCAAAAACAGGGGAGGGAACACTGAAGCTTTCTTT.

The gene calls are TRBV15 and TRBJ1-2; D is unresolved. CDR1 is LNHNV, CDR2 YYDKDF, per germline (reference sequence). CDR3 length: 14 residues. Trimming pared 0 bases from V and 2 bases from J, leaving 7 bases between. DNA for the CDR3: TGTGCCACCAGCAGAGAGCAACTGAACTATGGCTACACCTTC. Protein: CATSREQLNYGYTF.

The V call is TRBV3-1 (or the pseudogene TRBV3-2), the J call TRBJ1-2, with D hard to call. CDR1 is LGHDT, CDR2 YNNKEL, per germline (reference sequence). The CDR3 spans 11 residues. The V and J ends lost 6 bases and 8 bases respectively, with 10 bases between them. The CDR3 loop is CASRHIHGYTF. The DNA for the CDR3 is TGTGCCAGCAGGCACATCCACGGCTACACCTTC.

The chain combines TRBV2 with TRBJ2-1, with TRBD1 matching over 7 bases. The ends lost 6 bases at V and 6 bases at J; junction bases unmatched: 5. Germline CDR1 SNHLY, CDR2 FYNNEI. The CDR3 is 13 amino acids. CDR3 DNA: TGTGCCAGCAGAGAGACAGGGCCCAATGAGCAGTTCTTC. Translating it yields CASRETGPNEQFF. Full variable domain (rest looked up from reference TRBV2 and TRBJ2-1): EPEVTQTPSHQVTQMGQEVILRCVPISNHLYFYWYRQILGQKVEFLVSFYNNEISEKSEIFDDQFSVERPDGSNFTLKIRSTKLEDSAMYFCASRETGPNEQFFGPGTRLTVL.

This clone was observed at least ten times. The chain joins TRBV27 to TRBJ1-3; maybe TRBD1 (5 bases). The CDR3 spans 16 residues. Germline assignment: CDR1 MNHEY and CDR2 SMNVEV (reference sequence). V dropped 2 bases and J dropped 3 bases, with 14 bases sitting between them. DNA for the CDR3: TGTGCCAGCAGTTTAGCCCCACCAGGGAATGGAAACACCATATATTTT. It is translated as CASSLAPPGNGNTIYF.

This clone was recorded a few times. The CDR3 sequence: CASSYRMGRPNYGYTF. CDR3 nucleotides: TGTGCCAGCAGTTACAGAATGGGGAGGCCGAACTATGGCTACACCTTC. The rearrangement joins TRBV6-2 or TRBV6-3 to TRBJ1-2; D call uncertain. V was cut by 2 bases and J by 2 bases, with 15 bases left in between. Germline V gene sequence: CDR1 MNHEY, CDR2 SVGEGT. The CDR3 sequence is 16 residues long.

This chain joins TRBV6-5 and TRBJ2-1, with 10 nucleotides matching TRBD2. Germline V gene data show CDR1 as MNHEY and CDR2 as SVGAGI. V lost 4 bases to trimming and J lost 9 bases; unmatched junction nucleotides: 9. There are 15 residues in the CDR3. The CDR3 loop reads CASSSVAGGGGEQFF. CDR3 coding DNA: TGTGCCAGCAGTTCAGTAGCGGGGGGCGGAGGTGAGCAGTTCTTC.

The rearrangement links TRBV24-1 to TRBJ2-3; D gene uncertain. Trimming took off 3 bases at V and 1 base at J, with 4 bases between the two ends. CDR1 is KGHDR, CDR2 SFDVKD, per germline. This CDR3 contains 13 residues. In DNA form, the CDR3 reads TGTGCCACCAGTGATGGAGGCACAGATACGCAGTATTTT. Its translation is CATSDGGTDTQYF.

V gene TRBV29-1 combines with J gene TRBJ1-1; D not certain. Germline CDR1 SQVTM, CDR2 ANQGSEA. V lost 7 bases and J lost 3, with 18 bases in between. The CDR3 sequence is 14 residues long. The CDR3 DNA follows: TGCAGCGCATCAGGCGGGCGAGTCCACACTGAAGCTTTCTTT. Protein product: CSASGGRVHTEAFF.

The chain is built from TRBV10-3 and TRBJ2-7; 9 bases agree with TRBD1. Trimming took 7 bases from V and 3 from J; bases not matched to a gene: 13. Germline V gene lookup returns CDR1 ENHRY and CDR2 SYGVKD. The CDR3 consists of 16 residues. CDR3 DNA: TGTGCCATCAAGGGACAGGGCGGAGGAGTGGGCTACGAGCAGTACTTC. Amino acid sequence: CAIKGQGGGVGYEQYF.

V usage is TRBV15 and J usage is TRBJ2-3; D unresolved. Germline V gene data show CDR1 as LNHNV and CDR2 as YYDKDF (reference sequence). Trimming shortened V by 0 bases and J by 5 bases, and 12 bases separated the two germline ends. This CDR3 region has 15 residues. The CDR3 DNA follows: TGTGCCACCAGCAGAGATTTTGGATCGGGAGATACGCAGTATTTT. Amino acids: CATSRDFGSGDTQYF.

In its sample, this clone was seen once. The chain uses TRBV12-5 and TRBJ2-5; tentative D call: TRBD1 (5 bases). The CDR3 totals 15 residues. Germline lookup yields CDR1 LGHNT and CDR2 FRNRAP. Trimming took off 2 bases at V and 5 bases at J, with 15 bases between the two ends. CDR3 residues: CASGLIGHPAETQYF. The CDR3 nucleotides are TGTGCTAGTGGTTTGATAGGACACCCGGCGGAGACCCAGTACTTC.

This clone was counted a few times. This sequence joins TRBV6-2 or TRBV6-3 and TRBJ1-2, with 9 positions matching TRBD1. From germline, CDR1 is MNHEY and CDR2 SVGEGT. The junction had 15 bases not matched to a gene; V was cut back by 5 bases and J by 5 bases. The CDR3 is made up of 17 amino acids. DNA of the CDR3: TGTGCCAGCAGTAGCCGGGACAGGGATCGTCAACCTTATGGCTACACCTTC. It translates to CASSSRDRDRQPYGYTF.